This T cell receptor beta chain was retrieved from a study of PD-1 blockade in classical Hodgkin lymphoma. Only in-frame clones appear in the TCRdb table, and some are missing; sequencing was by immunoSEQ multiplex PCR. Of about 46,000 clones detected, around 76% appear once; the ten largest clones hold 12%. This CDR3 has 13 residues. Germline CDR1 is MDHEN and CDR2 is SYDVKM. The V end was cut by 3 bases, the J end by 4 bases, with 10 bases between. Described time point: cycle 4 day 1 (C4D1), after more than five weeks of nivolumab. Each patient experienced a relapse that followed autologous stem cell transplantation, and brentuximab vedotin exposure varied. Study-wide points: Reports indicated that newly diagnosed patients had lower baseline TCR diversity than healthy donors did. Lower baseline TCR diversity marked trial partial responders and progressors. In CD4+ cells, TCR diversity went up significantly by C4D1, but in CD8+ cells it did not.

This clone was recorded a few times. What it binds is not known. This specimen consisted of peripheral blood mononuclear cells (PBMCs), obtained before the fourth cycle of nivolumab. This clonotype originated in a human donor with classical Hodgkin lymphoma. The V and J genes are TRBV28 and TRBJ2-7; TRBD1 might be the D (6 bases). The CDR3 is CASSLRGRYEQYF. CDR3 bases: TGTGCCAGCAGTTTGAGGGGGAGATACGAGCAGTACTTC.